In this sample, the clone carrying this T cell receptor beta chain turned up a few times. Its specificity is unknown. The data stem from a study of beta chain features in type 1 diabetes. Overall study context: Sorted cells numbering around 110,000,000 were examined across all samples. Study-level findings and limits: An over-representation of cells with high TCR expression could result from cDNA sequencing. Comparison showed that naive, central memory and Treg TCRB repertoires appeared more similar among patients than among healthy donors. A moderate, significant TCRB CDR3 shortening appeared in type 1 diabetes across four CD4+ subsets.

The investigators reverse transcribed all of the isolated RNA, so they sequenced expressed TCRB transcripts. This table comes from immunoSEQ multiplex PCR, and its TCRdb copy is limited to in-frame clones, with some not included. The table includes about 390,000 clones, around 9.6% detected once. Trimming removed 1 base at V and 2 bases at J, with 9 bases between. CDR3 size: 15 residues. Germline CDR1 reads MGHDK; CDR2 reads SYGVNS. The chain uses TRBV25-1 and TRBJ2-1; D ambiguous. The sequenced material came from central memory CD4+ T cells from blood. This receptor was taken from a man aged 25 to 40 with type 1 diabetes. CDR3 nucleotide sequence: TGTGCCAGCAGTGAATCCAAGTGGGCCTACAATGAGCAGTTCTTC. It codes for CASSESKWAYNEQFF.